This T cell receptor (beta chain) was sequenced in a study of identical twins. A single record per CDR3 protein comes from TCRdb applying MiXCR to the 5' RACE reads. The sample has around 100,000 distinct CDR3 sequences; 4.5% to 6.5% are singletons. Germline trimming cut 3 bases from V and 1 base from J; bases unmatched to any gene: 8. CDR3 size: 18 residues. Germline V gives CDR1 SQVTM, CDR2 ANQGSEA. The sequenced sample was memory T cells sorted from blood. J is TRBJ2-6 and V is TRBV29-1; 11 positions agree with TRBD2. The TCR comes from a woman aged 45-59 years in good health. CDR3 in amino acids: CSVDGTSGSLSGANVLTF. The CDR3, as DNA: TGCAGCGTTGACGGGACTAGCGGCTCCCTTTCTGGGGCCAACGTCCTGACTTTC.